What follows are 28 T cell receptor beta chains derived from one specimen sequenced in a study of neoadjuvant anti-PD-1 for oral cavity cancer. Assay: immunoSEQ multiplex PCR; the TCRdb copy retains only in-frame clones and omits some. There are thousands of clones in the sample; 40% to 55% occur only once, and approximately 26% lies in the top ten. The sequencing here drew on tumor tissue, taken before nivolumab (anti-PD-1) treatment. All receptors come from a person aged 40 to 85 with oral cavity squamous cell carcinoma.

This clone appeared a few times. The rearrangement uses TRBV6-1 and TRBJ1-2, with D tentatively TRBD1 (5 bases). Trimming removed 6 bases at V and 3 bases at J, with 14 bases between. The CDR3 covers 14 residues. Germline V CDR1 and CDR2: MNHNS, SASEGT. This CDR3 is CASSKTALDYGYTF. The CDR3 coding sequence is TGTGCCAGCAGCAAGACAGCCTTAGACTATGGCTACACCTTC.

The J gene is TRBJ2-3, the V gene TRBV9; perhaps TRBD2 as D (7 bases). V was trimmed by 3 bases and J by 6 bases, leaving 14 bases between them. CDR1 is SGDLS and CDR2 is YYNGEE in the germline V gene. This CDR3 has 14 amino acids. In DNA, the CDR3 is TGTGCCAGCAGCGCCGGGGGGCTCGGGGATACGCAGTATTTT. Its translation: CASSAGGLGDTQYF.

V is TRBV9 and J is TRBJ2-1, with 8 nucleotides matching TRBD2. Losses at the gene ends were 4 bases for V and 5 bases for J; bases not matched to a gene: 8. The CDR3 runs to 15 residues. Germline loops: CDR1 SGDLS, CDR2 YYNGEE. In DNA, the CDR3 is TGTGCCAGCAGCCTCGAAGGCGGGGGGAACAATGAGCAGTTCTTC. This gives the protein CASSLEGGGNNEQFF. The entire variable domain, with the rest obtained from reference TRBV9 and TRBJ2-1, is as follows: DSGVTQTPKHLITATGQRVTLRCSPRSGDLSVYWYQQSLDQGLQFLIQYYNGEERAKGNILERFSAQQFPDLHSELNLSSLELGDSALYFCASSLEGGGNNEQFFGPGTRLTVL.

In its sample, this clone is medium-sized. The gene calls are TRBV2 and TRBJ2-3; D perhaps matches TRBD1 (5 bases). This CDR3 is 15 amino acids long. Germline V gene sequence: CDR1 SNHLY, CDR2 FYNNEI. Between the trimmed V and J ends, which lost 6 bases and 0 bases, there was a span of 13 bases. The CDR3 region has the DNA TGTGCCAGCAGAAAGCAGGGTACTAGCACAGATACGCAGTATTTT. This translates into CASRKQGTSTDTQYF.

The rearrangement links TRBV21-1 to TRBJ2-7; TRBD2 reflects the table's D call only, with no check against the DNA. TRBV21-1 is a pseudogene segment. The CDR3 spans 17 residues. CDR3 DNA: TGTGCCAGCAGCAAATTACCGCCTACTAGTAGATCCTACGAGCAGTACTTC. It specifies CASSKLPPTSRSYEQYF.

This rearrangement joins TRBV27 to TRBJ2-7, with a tentative D call TRBD1 (5 bases). V lost 7 bases and J lost 3, with 16 bases in between. The CDR3 consists of 14 residues. Germline CDR1 reads MNHEY; CDR2 reads SMNVEV (reference sequence). Written as DNA, the CDR3 is TGTGCCAGCATGAAAGGCAGGGCCTACTACGAGCAGTACTTC. Protein: CASMKGRAYYEQYF.

This clone appeared a few times. The chain carries TRBV7-9 and TRBJ1-6; D unclear. There are 14 residues in the CDR3. Germline CDR1 reads SEHNR; CDR2 reads FQNEAQ (reference sequence). Trimming stripped 5 bases from V and 0 bases from J, with 5 bases between. The CDR3 bases are TGTGCCAGCAGCCTAGACTCCTATAATTCACCCCTCCACTTT. Translated, it gives CASSLDSYNSPLHF.

This sequence joins TRBV20-1 and TRBJ2-7, with a possible D match to TRBD1 (5 bases). The ends were cut back, 0 bases at V and 6 bases at J, with 6 bases in the middle. The CDR3 runs 11 residues. Germline CDR1 DFQATT, CDR2 SNEGSKA (reference sequence). The CDR3 spells CSAREQVEQYF. The CDR3 DNA follows: TGCAGTGCTAGAGAACAGGTCGAGCAGTACTTC.

This clone was seen a few times. The V gene is TRBV9, the J gene TRBJ2-1, with TRBD1 identical over 7 bases. V gave up 3 bases and J gave up 4 bases; unmatched junction bases: 7. CDR1 is SGDLS and CDR2 is YYNGEE in the germline V gene. The CDR3 runs to 15 residues. The CDR3 coding sequence is TGTGCCAGCAGCGCCGGGGACAGCAGATACAATGAGCAGTTCTTC. The encoded protein is CASSAGDSRYNEQFF. The whole variable domain, filled in from reference TRBV9 and TRBJ2-1, reads DSGVTQTPKHLITATGQRVTLRCSPRSGDLSVYWYQQSLDQGLQFLIQYYNGEERAKGNILERFSAQQFPDLHSELNLSSLELGDSALYFCASSAGDSRYNEQFFGPGTRLTVL.

This sequence joins TRBV7-2 and TRBJ1-5; D not resolved. CDR1 and CDR2 (germline): SGHTA, FQGNSA. The CDR3 has 13 residues. V was cut by 5 bases and J by 7 bases, with 12 bases left in between. The DNA for the CDR3 is TGTGCCAGCAGCCCAAGGGTTTTCCAGCCCCAGCATTTT. It translates to CASSPRVFQPQHF.

The chain uses TRBV11-2 and TRBJ1-6; tentative D call: TRBD1 (6 bases). From germline, CDR1 is SGHAT and CDR2 FQNNGV. CDR3 length: 18 amino acids. With 1 base removed from V and 1 base from J, the gap between germline ends came to 14 bases. CDR3 nucleotide sequence: TGTGCCAGCAGCTTAGGACCGAGGGGGGGATCCTATAATTCACCCCTCCACTTT. It is translated as CASSLGPRGGSYNSPLHF.

The rearrangement uses TRBV19 and TRBJ1-2; 7 nucleotides agree with TRBD1. Germline-derived CDR1 and CDR2 are LNHDA and SQIVND (reference sequence). The V gene end was trimmed by 7 bases and the J gene end by 4 bases; junction bases not matched to a gene: 3. CDR3 length: 12 residues. Written as DNA, the CDR3 is TGTGCCAGTACGGAGGGGGCCTATGGCTACACCTTC. Translated: CASTEGAYGYTF.

The J gene is TRBJ1-1, the V gene TRBV9; 7 nucleotides match TRBD1. The germline V gene has CDR1 SGDLS and CDR2 YYNGEE. This CDR3 region has 17 residues. V gave up 0 bases and J gave up 1 base; unmatched junction bases: 9. This CDR3 is CASSVAPQGRGNTEAFF. The CDR3 nucleotides read TGTGCCAGCAGCGTAGCCCCACAGGGGAGGGGGAACACTGAAGCTTTCTTT.

The chain employs TRBV5-4 and TRBJ2-1; 9 nucleotides agree with TRBD2. V shed 9 bases, J shed 5 bases, and the junction held 15 bases outside the gene matches. CDR1 SGHNT and CDR2 YYREEE come from the germline V gene (reference sequence). CDR3 length: 16 amino acids. The CDR3 DNA reads as TGTGCCACCGAAAGAGGAGCGGGGGGACGGGACAATGAGCAGTTCTTC. Translated, it gives CATERGAGGRDNEQFF.

Note on this clone: A read error may produce the germline difference seen at one junction end. The chain combines TRBV4-1 with TRBJ1-4, with unresolved D. There are 15 residues in the CDR3. CDR1 and CDR2 from the germline V gene are MGHRA and YSYEKL. DNA for the CDR3: TGCGCCAGCAGCAAAGAACAGTTTCCCAATGAAAAACTGTTTTTT. As protein: CASSKEQFPNEKLFF.

The rearrangement links TRBV29-1 to TRBJ1-1, with a possible D match to TRBD1 (5 bases). The ends were cut back, 5 bases at V and 11 bases at J, with 12 bases in the middle. Germline V gene data show CDR1 as SQVTM and CDR2 as ANQGSEA. This CDR3 has 10 amino acids. CDR3 sequence (DNA): TGCAGCGTTCGTGAGGACATGGCTTTCTTT. Protein product: CSVREDMAFF. Complete variable domain (other parts from reference TRBV29-1 and TRBJ1-1): SAVISQKPSRDICQRGTSLTIQCQVDSQVTMMFWYRQQPGQSLTLIATANQGSEATYESGFVIDKFPISRPNLTFSTLTVSNMSPEDSSIYLCSVREDMAFFGQGTRLTVV.

This chain connects TRBV28 to TRBJ1-5; TRBD1 might be the D (5 bases). V was pared by 6 bases and J by 1 base, with 16 bases between. CDR1 MDHEN and CDR2 SYDVKM come from the germline V gene. The length of the CDR3 is 16 residues. CDR3 region: CASSRGGRDSNQPQHF. DNA for the CDR3: TGTGCCAGCAGCCGGGGAGGGAGGGACAGCAATCAGCCCCAGCATTTT.

The genes are TRBV5-1 and TRBJ1-2; 11 nucleotides line up with TRBD1. The V segment lost 1 base and the J segment 5 bases; nucleotides outside the gene matches: 13. CDR1 is SGHRS and CDR2 is YFSETQ in the germline V gene. The CDR3 sequence is 18 residues long. The chain's CDR3 is CASSLPLGQGALGYGYTF. Here the CDR3 DNA reads TGCGCCAGCAGCTTGCCCCTTGGACAGGGGGCGCTAGGGTATGGCTACACCTTC.

The genes are TRBV6-1 and TRBJ2-3, with TRBD1 identical over 10 bases. This CDR3 has 16 residues. CDR1 is MNHNS and CDR2 is SASEGT in the germline V gene. V gave up 3 bases and J gave up 6 bases; unmatched junction bases: 9. CDR3 amino acids: CASSDRDRGLADTQYF. CDR3 nucleotides: TGTGCCAGCAGTGATAGGGACAGGGGCCTGGCGGATACGCAGTATTTT.

Only a few counts were recorded for this clone. The V gene is TRBV5-8, the J gene TRBJ2-3, with D tentatively TRBD1 or TRBD2 (5 bases each). The CDR3 sequence is 17 residues long. Deletions cut 3 bases from V and 0 bases from J, with 17 bases between. Looked up from germline, CDR1 is SGHTS and CDR2 is YDEGEE. CDR3 sequence reads: CASSWTRDVPSTDTQYF. In nucleotides, the CDR3 is TGTGCCAGCAGCTGGACCCGGGACGTCCCTAGCACAGATACGCAGTATTTT.

This clone is large within its sample. V usage is TRBV5-1 and J usage is TRBJ2-2, with D hard to call. Trimming stripped 4 bases from V and 0 bases from J, with 10 bases between. Germline V gives CDR1 SGHRS, CDR2 YFSETQ. The length of the CDR3 is 15 residues. The CDR3 protein is CASSPGRSNTGELFF. As DNA, the CDR3 is TGCGCCAGCAGCCCTGGCAGGTCGAACACCGGGGAGCTGTTTTTT.

The rearrangement links TRBV9 to TRBJ2-7; D is possibly TRBD1 or TRBD2 (6 bases each). The CDR3 length is 15 residues. The germline V gene has CDR1 SGDLS and CDR2 YYNGEE. V lost 0 bases and J lost 4, with 14 bases in between. CDR3 sequence (DNA): TGTGCCAGCAGCGTAGAGGGGGGATCTCTGTACGAGCAGTACTTC. This gives the protein CASSVEGGSLYEQYF.

The gene calls are TRBV28 and TRBJ1-5; TRBD1 matches at 9 bases. Trimming took 5 bases from V and 4 from J; bases not matched to a gene: 9. This CDR3 spans 16 amino acids. Germline V gives CDR1 MDHEN, CDR2 SYDVKM. The CDR3 loop is CASSILGQGGNQPQHF. CDR3 bases: TGTGCCAGCAGTATATTGGGACAGGGCGGTAATCAGCCCCAGCATTTT. Full variable domain (rest looked up from reference TRBV28 and TRBJ1-5): DVKVTQSSRYLVKRTGEKVFLECVQDMDHENMFWYRQDPGLGLRLIYFSYDVKMKEKGDIPEGYSVSREKKERFSLILESASTNQTSMYLCASSILGQGGNQPQHFGDGTRLSIL.

This clone was found a few times. V and J are TRBV7-8 and TRBJ1-2, with D unresolved. Trimming took 1 base from V and 2 from J, leaving 17 bases between them. The CDR3 consists of 17 residues. Germline CDR1 is SGHVS and CDR2 is FQNEAQ. The CDR3 nucleotides read TGTGCCAGCAGCTTAGGAATCGATGCCTATTGGAACTATGGCTACACCTTC. This gives the protein CASSLGIDAYWNYGYTF.

The chain recombines TRBV10-1 with TRBJ2-1; TRBD2 matches at 8 bases. CDR3 size: 14 residues. Trimming cost V 11 bases and J 3 bases; bases outside gene matches: 9. From germline, CDR1 is WNHNN and CDR2 SYGVQD (reference sequence). In nucleotides, the CDR3 is TGCGCCGGCCGGTCTAGCGGGCTCTACAATGAGCAGTTCTTC. Its protein is CAGRSSGLYNEQFF.

By frequency in the sample, this clone is medium-sized. V and J are TRBV9 and TRBJ1-2; D may be TRBD1 (5 bases). Deletions cut 6 bases from V and 3 bases from J, with 15 bases between. Germline assignment: CDR1 SGDLS and CDR2 YYNGEE. The CDR3 is 14 amino acids. The CDR3 region has the DNA TGTGCCAGCACCCCGGGAGCACAGGACTATGGCTACACCTTC. It translates to CASTPGAQDYGYTF.

The chain employs TRBV9 and TRBJ2-1; 8 bases line up with TRBD2. Germline-derived CDR1 and CDR2 are SGDLS and YYNGEE. This CDR3 is built from 15 residues. V gave up 0 bases and J gave up 3 bases; unmatched junction bases: 2. CDR3 amino acids: CASSVDSGGYNEQFF. The CDR3, as DNA: TGTGCCAGCAGCGTAGACAGCGGGGGCTACAATGAGCAGTTCTTC. Based on the CDR3 plus reference TRBV9 and TRBJ2-1, the full variable domain is DSGVTQTPKHLITATGQRVTLRCSPRSGDLSVYWYQQSLDQGLQFLIQYYNGEERAKGNILERFSAQQFPDLHSELNLSSLELGDSALYFCASSVDSGGYNEQFFGPGTRLTVL.

The chain is built from TRBV28 and TRBJ1-1; maybe TRBD1 (6 bases). V lost 5 bases, J lost 2 bases, and 9 bases lay in between. CDR1 and CDR2 (germline): MDHEN, SYDVKM. The CDR3 loop spans 13 amino acids. The CDR3 protein is CASSNRVNTEAFF. CDR3 coding DNA: TGTGCCAGCAGTAACAGGGTCAACACTGAAGCTTTCTTT.